These 19 T cell receptor beta chains originate from one sample sequenced in a study of identical twins. Each CDR3 protein gets one entry after TCRdb re-called the 5' RACE reads with MiXCR. The sample has hundreds of thousands of distinct CDR3 sequences; less than 8% are singletons. The data also belong to a second study, concerning yellow fever vaccine responses in identical twins.

Sequencing was carried out using memory (CD45RO+) T cells sorted from blood. Every receptor here comes from a woman aged 18-29 years in good health.

Many counts were recorded for this clonotype. The V gene is TRBV2, the J gene TRBJ1-6, with D possibly being TRBD1 (5 bases). V gave up 4 bases and J gave up 7 bases, with 11 bases separating them. There are 14 residues in the CDR3. Per the germline V gene, CDR1 is SNHLY and CDR2 is FYNNEI. DNA for the CDR3: TGTGCCAGCAGTGTTGAGGACAAAAATTCACCCCTCCACTTT. This codes for CASSVEDKNSPLHF.

This clonotype has just a few counts. The genes are TRBV5-1 and TRBJ1-1; 7 bases are shared with TRBD1. The germline V gene has CDR1 SGHRS and CDR2 YFSETQ. V shed 1 base, J shed 7 bases, and the junction held 13 bases outside the gene matches. The CDR3 length is 16 residues. CDR3 amino acids: CASSLTEKRGPVEAFF. The CDR3 DNA sequence: TGCGCCAGCAGCTTGACCGAAAAAAGGGGGCCGGTTGAAGCTTTCTTT.

In this sample, this clonotype turned up a few times. V gene TRBV5-5 combines with J gene TRBJ2-3; D unclear. CDR3 length: 15 amino acids. V lost 0 bases and J 4 bases, leaving 12 bases between the germline ends. CDR1 and CDR2 (germline): SGHKS, YYEKEE (reference sequence). The DNA for the CDR3 is TGTGCCAGCAGCTTGGGGAGCCTGGCTGCAGATACGCAGTATTTT. Amino acids: CASSLGSLAADTQYF. Full variable domain (outside the CDR3, taken from reference TRBV5-5 and TRBJ2-3): DAGVTQSPTHLIKTRGQQVTLRCSPISGHKSVSWYQQVLGQGPQFIFQYYEKEERGRGNFPDRFSARQFPNYSSELNVNALLLGDSALYLCASSLGSLAADTQYFGPGTRLTVL.

The V call is TRBV29-1, the J call TRBJ2-3; D not resolved. The germline CDR1 and CDR2 sequences are SQVTM and ANQGSEA. Between the trimmed V and J ends, which lost 1 base and 4 bases, there was a span of 9 bases. The CDR3 totals 13 residues. The CDR3 spells CSVEVGGADTQYF. The DNA for the CDR3 is TGCAGCGTTGAAGTAGGTGGGGCAGATACGCAGTATTTT.

A few counts support this clonotype. The chain carries TRBV5-6 and TRBJ2-5; D may be TRBD1 or TRBD2 (5 bases each). CDR3 length: 16 amino acids. Germline CDR1 and CDR2: SGHDT and YYEEEE. V was pared by 6 bases and J by 2 bases, with 20 bases between. DNA for the CDR3: TGTGCCAGCACCCCGCTAGCTGACAGTCTTCAAGAGACCCAGTACTTC. Encoded protein: CASTPLADSLQETQYF.

The rearrangement joins TRBV15 to TRBJ2-1; D perhaps matches TRBD2 (6 bases). Germline V lookup: CDR1 LNHNV, CDR2 YYDKDF (reference sequence). V dropped 0 bases and J dropped 0 bases, with 12 bases sitting between them. This CDR3 has 17 residues. CDR3 bases: TGTGCCACCAGCAGAGAGATCCTAGCGAGCTCCTACAATGAGCAGTTCTTC. Amino acid sequence: CATSREILASSYNEQFF.

This clonotype was counted between two and nine times. The J gene is TRBJ2-3, the V gene TRBV2; 8 nucleotides agree with TRBD2. The length of the CDR3 is 12 residues. J gave up 4 bases and V 11 bases, and 5 bases lay outside the gene matches. Looked up from germline, CDR1 is SNHLY and CDR2 is FYNNEI. The CDR3 region is CASAGGSDTQYF. The CDR3 nucleotides are TGTGCCTCGGCGGGGGGTTCAGATACGCAGTATTTT.

The genes are TRBV6-1 and TRBJ2-7; D possibly uses TRBD1 or TRBD2 (6 bases each). The CDR3 has 16 residues. V was clipped by 3 bases and J by 3 bases, with 18 bases between them. Germline CDR1 and CDR2: MNHNS and SASEGT. The CDR3 bases are TGTGCCAGCAGTGATCCCACTCGGGGGACAAACTACGAGCAGTACTTC. Translation: CASSDPTRGTNYEQYF.

There are many counts of this clonotype. V gene TRBV28 combines with J gene TRBJ2-7, with a weak D call TRBD2 (6 bases). V gave up 4 bases and J gave up 2 bases, with 15 bases separating them. CDR1 and CDR2 (germline): MDHEN, SYDVKM. This CDR3 comprises 15 residues. CDR3 bases: TGTGCCAGCAGTTCCCGGAGGGGATATACCTACGAGCAGTACTTC. Translated, it gives CASSSRRGYTYEQYF.

The chain joins TRBV7-9 to TRBJ2-6; 8 positions agree with TRBD1. Trimming removed 5 bases from V and 2 bases from J; junction bases left unmatched: 5. Germline CDR1 reads SEHNR; CDR2 reads FQNEAQ (reference sequence). The CDR3 has 16 residues. CDR3 nucleotide sequence: TGTGCCAGCAGCCAAGTACAGGGGGCTGGGGCCAACGTCCTGACTTTC. The encoded protein is CASSQVQGAGANVLTF.

The chain couples TRBV27 to TRBJ2-6; 8 positions agree with TRBD2. The CDR3 extends over 15 amino acids. The germline gives CDR1 MNHEY, CDR2 SMNVEV (reference sequence). J gave up 0 bases and V 8 bases, and 3 bases lay outside the gene matches. CDR3 loop: CASWAGGSGANVLTF. The DNA of the CDR3 is TGTGCCAGCTGGGCGGGGGGCTCTGGGGCCAACGTCCTGACTTTC.

This clonotype was recorded at least ten times. V gene TRBV12-3 or TRBV12-4 combines with J gene TRBJ1-3; the D gene is possibly TRBD1 (5 bases). The CDR3 runs 15 residues. V was trimmed by 6 bases and J by 2 bases, leaving 14 bases between them. The CDR3: CASRAAGAAGNTIYF. In nucleotides, the CDR3 is TGTGCCAGCAGGGCCGCTGGGGCAGCTGGAAACACCATATATTTT.

This clonotype has only a few counts. The chain couples TRBV6-2 or TRBV6-3 to TRBJ2-7; no definite D call. Trimming took 5 bases from V and 2 from J, leaving 7 bases between them. The V gene's germline CDR1 is MNHEY and CDR2 SVGEGT. The CDR3 sequence is 12 residues long. The CDR3 nucleotides are TGTGCCAGCAGTCCCTGGGCCTACGAGCAGTACTTC. The encoded protein is CASSPWAYEQYF.

This clonotype was observed many times. The chain employs TRBV7-2 and TRBJ2-1; D uncertain. The V end was cut by 1 base, the J end by 0 bases, with 10 bases between. The germline gives CDR1 SGHTA, CDR2 FQGNSA. The CDR3 has 16 residues. As DNA, the CDR3 is TGTGCCAGCAGCTTAGTGGGGTGGGACTCCTACAATGAGCAGTTCTTC. This codes for CASSLVGWDSYNEQFF.

V gene TRBV28 combines with J gene TRBJ2-4, with D possibly being TRBD1 or TRBD2 (5 bases each). The CDR3 totals 15 residues. Looked up from germline, CDR1 is MDHEN and CDR2 is SYDVKM. Trimming took 4 bases from V and 3 from J, leaving 13 bases between them. The DNA of the CDR3 is TGTGCCAGCAGTTACCTCGGGGCCGTCAAAAACATTCAGTACTTC. Amino acids: CASSYLGAVKNIQYF.

This clonotype was counted only a few times. The chain combines TRBV20-1 with TRBJ2-7; 7 bases map to TRBD1. The V and J ends lost 0 bases and 3 bases, in that order; junction bases with no gene match: 17. From germline, CDR1 is DFQATT and CDR2 SNEGSKA (reference sequence). The CDR3 is made up of 18 amino acids. The CDR3 is CSAREMGRGSSVFYEQYF. The CDR3 DNA follows: TGCAGTGCTAGAGAGATGGGCAGGGGGAGTTCGGTTTTCTACGAGCAGTACTTC.

J is TRBJ2-7 and V is TRBV10-1; the D is unclear. Germline CDR1 and CDR2: WNHNN and SYGVQD (reference sequence). V lost 5 bases and J lost 5, with 13 bases in between. The CDR3 has 13 residues. The CDR3 DNA follows: TGCGCCAGCAGTAAACCAGGTGGCGACGAGCAGTACTTC. This gives the protein CASSKPGGDEQYF.

This clonotype was seen only a few times. This chain joins TRBV7-8 and TRBJ2-2; possible D gene TRBD2, 6 bases. Trimming pared 10 bases from V and 1 base from J, leaving 16 bases between. CDR1 is SGHVS, CDR2 FQNEAQ, per germline. This CDR3 region has 15 residues. The CDR3 here is CAIPPPGENTGELFF. The DNA of the CDR3 is TGTGCCATACCACCCCCGGGGGAGAACACCGGGGAGCTGTTTTTT. Together with reference TRBV7-8 and TRBJ2-2, the CDR3 gives the full variable domain: GAGVSQSPRYKVAKRGQDVALRCDPISGHVSLFWYQQALGQGPEFLTYFQNEAQLDKSGLPSDRFFAERPEGSVSTLKIQRTQQEDSAVYLCAIPPPGENTGELFFGEGSRLTVL.

This clonotype was recorded at least ten times. The CDR3 bases are TGCAGCGCAGATCCCGGGACAGGGGGAGACGAGCAGTACTTC. Translation: CSADPGTGGDEQYF. The rearrangement uses TRBV29-1 and TRBJ2-7; 11 nucleotides match TRBD1. Trimming cost V 7 bases and J 5 bases; bases outside gene matches: 10. CDR1 and CDR2 from the germline V gene are SQVTM and ANQGSEA. The CDR3 loop spans 14 amino acids.